One sample yielded the 30 T cell receptor beta chains listed below, sequenced in a study of blood T cell repertoires in COVID-19. Libraries were prepared by immunoSEQ multiplex PCR; TCRdb keeps only in-frame clonotypes and omits some of them. The table records around 260,000 clones, roughly 91% of them present only once. Sequencing was performed on peripheral blood. The receptor source for this set is a man aged 30 to 45 with acute or convalescent COVID-19.

This chain joins TRBV5-4 and TRBJ1-4; perhaps TRBD1 as D (5 bases). The V end lost 2 bases, the J end lost 4 bases, and 12 bases lay between the germline ends. Per the germline V gene, CDR1 is SGHNT and CDR2 is YYREEE (reference sequence). The CDR3 has 15 residues. CDR3: CASSLLGEGNEKLFF. The CDR3 nucleotides are TGTGCCAGCAGCTTACTAGGGGAGGGTAATGAAAAACTGTTTTTT.

The rearrangement uses TRBV25-1 and TRBJ1-2; 9 positions match TRBD1. V trimming: 3 bases; J trimming: 14 bases; junction bases outside the gene matches: 7. The CDR3 runs 12 residues. The germline CDR1 and CDR2 sequences are MGHDK and SYGVNS. In nucleotides, the CDR3 is TGTGCCAGCAGTGAGCTGGGACAGGGCAATACCTTC. Translation gives CASSELGQGNTF.

V gene TRBV24-1 combines with J gene TRBJ1-2; D uncertain. The germline V and J ends were trimmed by 6 bases and 2 bases, with 6 bases remaining between them. The CDR3 length is 12 residues. Per the germline V gene, CDR1 is KGHDR and CDR2 is SFDVKD. The CDR3 bases are TGTGCCACCAGTCCAGGCAACTATGGCTACACCTTC. Translation: CATSPGNYGYTF.

CDR3 in DNA: TGTGCCAGCAGCCCTGTGAGCGGGAGAACGGTCAATGAGCAGTTCTTC. Translating gives CASSPVSGRTVNEQFF. The chain recombines TRBV7-2 with TRBJ2-1; 8 nucleotides match TRBD2. The CDR3 length is 16 residues. With V trimmed by 5 bases and J by 6 bases, 12 bases remained unmatched. The germline V gene encodes CDR1 SGHTA and CDR2 FQGNSA. Variable domain in full (rest from reference TRBV7-2 and TRBJ2-1): GAGVSQSPSNKVTEKGKDVELRCDPISGHTALYWYRQSLGQGLEFLIYFQGNSAPDKSGLPSDRFSAERTGGSVSTLTIQRTQQEDSAVYLCASSPVSGRTVNEQFFGPGTRLTVL.

The chain has TRBV7-2 and TRBJ2-2, with TRBD2 matching over 8 bases. Trimming at V came to 1 base and at J to 15 bases, leaving 13 bases not matched to a gene. This CDR3 is built from 15 residues. The germline gives CDR1 SGHTA, CDR2 FQGNSA. CDR3 sequence reads: CASSLGPAGALPVFF. In nucleotides, the CDR3 is TGTGCCAGCAGCTTAGGGCCAGCGGGGGCCCTGCCAGTGTTTTTT.

This clone turned up a few times. The V call is TRBV2, the J call TRBJ1-6; 8 bases are shared with TRBD1. Germline CDR1 reads SNHLY; CDR2 reads FYNNEI. J gave up 10 bases and V 6 bases, and 11 bases lay outside the gene matches. The CDR3 loop spans 15 amino acids. CDR3 loop: CASRAGGSSVSPLHF. The CDR3 bases are TGTGCCAGCAGGGCAGGGGGCTCATCGGTGTCACCCCTCCACTTT.

V is TRBV24-1 and J is TRBJ1-5, with D perhaps matching TRBD1 (5 bases). This CDR3 comprises 14 residues. Deletions cut 4 bases from V and 7 bases from J, with 13 bases between. The germline CDR1 and CDR2 sequences are KGHDR and SFDVKD. DNA of the CDR3: TGTGCCACCAGTGACCCCCGAAGGGGACAGCCCCAGCATTTT. Its translation is CATSDPRRGQPQHF.

The chain recombines TRBV5-4 with TRBJ1-1, with D perhaps TRBD1 (6 bases). The CDR3 consists of 14 residues. The ends were cut back, 3 bases at V and 7 bases at J, with 16 bases in the middle. The germline V gene encodes CDR1 SGHNT and CDR2 YYREEE (reference sequence). DNA for the CDR3: TGTGCCAGCAGCTCCCTAGGGGGGGTCGATGAAGCTTTCTTT. Residues: CASSSLGGVDEAFF.

The rearrangement links TRBV19 to TRBJ2-3, with a tentative D call TRBD2 (5 bases). Germline lookup yields CDR1 LNHDA and CDR2 SQIVND (reference sequence). Deletions cut 3 bases from V and 5 bases from J, with 9 bases between. The CDR3 extends over 13 amino acids. The CDR3 bases are TGTGCCAGTAGTATCATTGCGGGAGATACGCAGTATTTT. Its translation: CASSIIAGDTQYF.

The gene calls are TRBV19 and TRBJ1-6, with TRBD1 identical over 12 bases. This CDR3 comprises 13 residues. From germline, CDR1 is LNHDA and CDR2 SQIVND (reference sequence). The ends lost 9 bases at V and 9 bases at J; junction bases unmatched: 3. CDR3 amino acids: CASWDRGRSPLHF. In DNA form, the CDR3 reads TGTGCCAGCTGGGACAGGGGGCGTTCACCCCTCCACTTT.

This sequence joins TRBV3-1 (or the pseudogene TRBV3-2) and TRBJ1-1; the D is unclear. Per the germline V gene, CDR1 is LGHDT and CDR2 is YNNKEL (reference sequence). Trimming pared 3 bases from V and 8 bases from J, leaving 10 bases between. The CDR3 runs to 12 residues. The DNA of the CDR3 is TGTGCCAGCAGCCACGTGACGCGGGAAGCTTTCTTT. Encoded protein: CASSHVTREAFF.

The J gene is TRBJ2-7, the V gene TRBV6-2 or TRBV6-3; the D is unclear. Germline V gene lookup returns CDR1 MNHEY and CDR2 SVGEGT. The ends were cut back, 1 base at V and 2 bases at J, with 6 bases in the middle. The CDR3 contains 13 residues. The CDR3 sequence: CASSYWSAYEQYF. CDR3 sequence (DNA): TGTGCCAGCAGTTACTGGTCGGCCTACGAGCAGTACTTC.

The V gene is TRBV18, the J gene TRBJ1-4; D perhaps matches TRBD1 (5 bases). The germline V gene has CDR1 KGHSH and CDR2 LQKENI. This CDR3 contains 17 residues. V gave up 1 base and J gave up 0 bases, with 12 bases separating them. The CDR3 DNA reads TGTGCCAGCTCACCACAGGGGTTAAAAGCAACTAATGAAAAACTGTTTTTT. Protein product: CASSPQGLKATNEKLFF.

The chain uses TRBV6-5 and TRBJ1-1, with 8 positions matching TRBD1. CDR3 size: 14 residues. V lost 7 bases, J lost 4 bases, and 8 bases stayed unmatched. Looked up from germline, CDR1 is MNHEY and CDR2 is SVGAGI. The CDR3 sequence is CASTIDRGGTEAFF. The CDR3 nucleotides read TGTGCCAGCACCATCGACAGGGGAGGCACTGAAGCTTTCTTT.

This chain links TRBV7-2 with TRBJ2-7; possible D gene TRBD2, 6 bases. The CDR3 sequence is 17 residues long. Trimming took 2 bases from V and 0 from J, leaving 17 bases between them. The germline V gene encodes CDR1 SGHTA and CDR2 FQGNSA. The CDR3 coding sequence is TGTGCCAGCAGCTTAAGGTTAAGGGCGGGGACCTCCTACGAGCAGTACTTC. Translating it yields CASSLRLRAGTSYEQYF.

This sequence joins TRBV15 and TRBJ2-3; TRBD2 matches at 9 bases. There are 16 residues in the CDR3. V lost 1 base and J lost 6; bases outside the gene matches: 8. Germline V gives CDR1 LNHNV, CDR2 YYDKDF (reference sequence). The chain's CDR3 is CATSRVTAGGPDTQYF. The CDR3 bases are TGTGCCACCAGCAGAGTAACGGCGGGGGGGCCCGATACGCAGTATTTT.

The rearrangement uses TRBV6-5 and TRBJ2-1, with 11 bases that match TRBD2. The J segment lost 7 bases and the V segment lost 4 bases, leaving 9 bases of the junction unmatched. CDR1 is MNHEY, CDR2 SVGAGI, per germline. The CDR3 is 16 residues long. CDR3 bases: TGTGCCAGCAGTTCCGTAGCGGGGGGGCCGGTGAATGAGCAGTTCTTC. Its protein is CASSSVAGGPVNEQFF.

The V call is TRBV5-5, the J call TRBJ1-2; D perhaps matches TRBD1 (6 bases). Trimming took 8 bases from V and 6 from J, leaving 17 bases between them. Germline lookup yields CDR1 SGHKS and CDR2 YYEKEE (reference sequence). The CDR3 runs to 13 residues. CDR3 nucleotide sequence: TGTGCCAGTCAGAGGTACAGGGCGGATGGCTACACCTTC. Translation: CASQRYRADGYTF.

V is TRBV5-5 and J is TRBJ2-2; 8 bases are shared with TRBD2. Germline CDR1 SGHKS, CDR2 YYEKEE (reference sequence). V was pared by 3 bases and J by 0 bases, with 7 bases of the junction left unmatched. The CDR3 is 17 residues long. DNA for the CDR3: TGTGCCAGCAGCTGGGGACTAGTTTACCCGAACACCGGGGAGCTGTTTTTT. This translates into CASSWGLVYPNTGELFF.

The V gene is TRBV5-5, the J gene TRBJ1-2; D remains unclear. The V end lost 4 bases, the J end lost 6 bases, and 10 bases lay between the germline ends. The CDR3 is 12 residues long. In germline, CDR1 is SGHKS, CDR2 YYEKEE (reference sequence). For the CDR3, the DNA is TGTGCCAGCAGCCCCCAACACGATGGCTACACCTTC. Translating gives CASSPQHDGYTF. Looking up the rest from reference TRBV5-5 and TRBJ1-2 gives the full variable domain: DAGVTQSPTHLIKTRGQQVTLRCSPISGHKSVSWYQQVLGQGPQFIFQYYEKEERGRGNFPDRFSARQFPNYSSELNVNALLLGDSALYLCASSPQHDGYTFGSGTRLTVV.

This chain connects TRBV2 to TRBJ1-5; D is unclear. V gave up 7 bases and J gave up 0 bases, with 13 bases separating them. CDR1 and CDR2 from the germline V gene are SNHLY and FYNNEI. This CDR3 comprises 15 residues. CDR3 protein: CASMREGNSNQPQHF. In nucleotides, the CDR3 is TGTGCCAGCATGAGGGAAGGGAATAGCAATCAGCCCCAGCATTTT. Full variable domain (outside the CDR3, taken from reference TRBV2 and TRBJ1-5): EPEVTQTPSHQVTQMGQEVILRCVPISNHLYFYWYRQILGQKVEFLVSFYNNEISEKSEIFDDQFSVERPDGSNFTLKIRSTKLEDSAMYFCASMREGNSNQPQHFGDGTRLSIL.

V usage is TRBV27 and J usage is TRBJ1-3; no definite D call. The germline CDR1 and CDR2 sequences are MNHEY and SMNVEV (reference sequence). Trimming removed 3 bases from V and 0 bases from J, with 9 bases in between. The length of the CDR3 is 15 residues. The CDR3 loop is CASSLIGNSGNTIYF. In DNA form, the CDR3 reads TGTGCCAGCAGTTTGATCGGGAACTCTGGAAACACCATATATTTT.

This clone was detected ten times or more. This rearrangement joins TRBV10-2 to TRBJ2-1, with TRBD2 matching over 13 bases. Germline V gene lookup returns CDR1 WSHSY and CDR2 SAAADI. This CDR3 has 16 amino acids. J gave up 9 bases and V 0 bases, and 5 bases lay outside the gene matches. For the CDR3, the DNA is TGCGCCAGCAGTGAGTCACTAGCGGGGGGGCGAGTTGAGCAGTTCTTC. The encoded protein is CASSESLAGGRVEQFF.

The chain is built from TRBV7-9 and TRBJ2-7; perhaps TRBD1 as D (6 bases). Trimming left V 5 bases short and J 4 bases short, with 12 bases between. Germline CDR1 reads SEHNR; CDR2 reads FQNEAQ (reference sequence). This CDR3 region has 13 residues. The CDR3 DNA reads as TGTGCCAGCAGCCCGGACAGTCGGTACGAGCAGTACTTC. Translation: CASSPDSRYEQYF.

Comment on this clone: The junction departs from germline at one end; a sequencing error may be responsible. The chain employs TRBV29-1 and TRBJ2-3; 8 bases align to TRBD2. CDR3 size: 13 residues. The germline V gene encodes CDR1 SQVTM and CDR2 ANQGSEA. The CDR3 is CLVRREGTDTQYF. The CDR3 DNA reads as TGTCTGGTCCGGCGGGAGGGCACAGATACGCAGTATTTT.

This rearrangement joins TRBV6-5 to TRBJ2-1; TRBD2 agrees at 8 bases. The CDR3 is 14 residues long. Germline V gives CDR1 MNHEY, CDR2 SVGAGI. With V trimmed by 6 bases and J by 8 bases, 9 bases remained unmatched. The CDR3 DNA reads TGTGCCAGCAGAAGGACGGGAGGGCCCGATGAGCAGTTCTTC. Translated: CASRRTGGPDEQFF.

This sequence joins TRBV28 and TRBJ2-7; no clear D. V gave up 6 bases and J gave up 0 bases, with 9 bases separating them. The CDR3 is 13 amino acids. The germline gives CDR1 MDHEN, CDR2 SYDVKM. The CDR3: CASSLSSSYEQYF. CDR3 sequence (DNA): TGTGCCAGCAGCCTAAGTAGCTCCTACGAGCAGTACTTC.

This clone has more than one count but fewer than ten. The genes are TRBV27 and TRBJ1-1; D is perhaps TRBD1 (6 bases). Trimming took 6 bases from V and 1 from J, leaving 12 bases between them. CDR1 is MNHEY, CDR2 SMNVEV, per germline (reference sequence). The CDR3 extends over 14 amino acids. CDR3 nucleotides: TGTGCCAGCAGCCGAGACAGGCCGAACACTGAAGCTTTCTTT. Translating gives CASSRDRPNTEAFF.

The chain links TRBV9 to TRBJ1-1, with D perhaps TRBD1 (5 bases). The V and J ends lost 0 bases and 2 bases respectively, with 8 bases between them. The CDR3 loop spans 14 amino acids. Germline assignment: CDR1 SGDLS and CDR2 YYNGEE. CDR3 region: CASSVAQGNTEAFF. In DNA form, the CDR3 reads TGTGCCAGCAGCGTAGCGCAGGGAAACACTGAAGCTTTCTTT.

Here the CDR3 reads CASQGNTGELFF. The CDR3 nucleotides read TGTGCCAGCCAGGGGAACACCGGGGAGCTGTTTTTT. The gene calls are TRBV11-2 and TRBJ2-2, with a tentative D call TRBD1 (5 bases). Looked up from germline, CDR1 is SGHAT and CDR2 is FQNNGV. The CDR3 loop spans 12 amino acids. Trimming took off 8 bases at V and 1 base at J, with 5 bases between the two ends.